Shown below are 9 T cell receptor beta chains from a single sample sequenced in a study of T cells in Graves' hyperthyroidism and ophthalmopathy. RNA transcripts were the template for amplifying TCR beta CDR3 regions. Researchers ran a first-round RT-PCR on the TCR CDR3 using the HTBI primer set. TCRdb reprocessed the multiplex PCR reads via MiXCR and lists one record per CDR3 protein. The sample has 540,000 or so distinct CDR3 sequences, around a sixth seen once. The sequencing sample was made of blood. Receptors originate from a woman under 40 with Graves' hyperthyroidism.

This clonotype showed up many times. The chain combines TRBV24-1 with TRBJ2-5; no firm D call. CDR3 length equals 15 residues. Deletions cut 3 bases from V and 2 bases from J, with 12 bases between. Per the germline V gene, CDR1 is KGHDR and CDR2 is SFDVKD. The CDR3 loop reads CATSDPGFPQETQYF. The CDR3 DNA reads TGTGCCACCAGTGATCCCGGGTTCCCACAAGAGACCCAGTACTTC.

This clonotype was seen a few times. The V gene is TRBV19, the J gene TRBJ1-1; 7 nucleotides line up with TRBD1. J was trimmed by 0 bases and V by 5 bases; bases with no gene match: 9. CDR3 length: 16 amino acids. Germline assignment: CDR1 LNHDA and CDR2 SQIVND (reference sequence). CDR3 residues: CASSAGTVTMNTEAFF. Here the CDR3 DNA reads TGTGCCAGTAGTGCCGGGACAGTGACGATGAACACTGAAGCTTTCTTT.

V usage is TRBV20-1 and J usage is TRBJ2-1, with 14 bases fitting TRBD2. There are 14 residues in the CDR3. J was trimmed by 7 bases and V by 4 bases; bases with no gene match: 3. Germline CDR1 is DFQATT and CDR2 is SNEGSKA (reference sequence). The CDR3 reads CSATGLAGVNEQFF. In nucleotides, the CDR3 is TGCAGTGCTACGGGACTAGCGGGAGTAAATGAGCAGTTCTTC.

At least ten counts were recorded for this clonotype. The chain links TRBV7-9 to TRBJ2-3; 9 bases align to TRBD2. CDR1 SEHNR and CDR2 FQNEAQ come from the germline V gene (reference sequence). V lost 5 bases, J lost 1 base, and 7 bases stayed unmatched. This CDR3 spans 16 amino acids. CDR3 loop: CASSRLTSGGTDTQYF. The CDR3 DNA reads as TGTGCCAGCAGCAGACTGACTAGCGGAGGCACAGATACGCAGTATTTT.

This clonotype was seen only a few times. The chain has TRBV19 and TRBJ2-5; possibly TRBD2 for D (5 bases). The V gene's germline CDR1 is LNHDA and CDR2 SQIVND (reference sequence). The CDR3 runs to 14 residues. The germline V and J ends were trimmed by 4 bases and 3 bases, with 12 bases remaining between them. The CDR3, as DNA: TGTGCCAGTAGTAACCCGGGGTTGGAAGAGACCCAGTACTTC. This translates into CASSNPGLEETQYF.

This clonotype came up many times. The gene calls are TRBV7-2 and TRBJ2-4; D may be TRBD1 or TRBD2 (5 bases each). Germline CDR1 and CDR2: SGHTA and FQGNSA. The CDR3 is 13 residues long. V shed 5 bases and J shed 6 bases, with 11 bases lying between them. The CDR3 spells CASSQGEGNIQYF. As DNA, the CDR3 is TGTGCCAGCAGCCAGGGTGAGGGAAACATTCAGTACTTC. Together with reference TRBV7-2 and TRBJ2-4, the CDR3 gives the full variable domain: GAGVSQSPSNKVTEKGKDVELRCDPISGHTALYWYRQSLGQGLEFLIYFQGNSAPDKSGLPSDRFSAERTGGSVSTLTIQRTQQEDSAVYLCASSQGEGNIQYFGAGTRLSVL.

This clonotype occurred a few times. Since a much larger clone is just one base distant, this may be a read error. The chain employs TRBV2 and TRBJ2-2; a possible D gene is TRBD2 (6 bases). Looked up from germline, CDR1 is SNHLY and CDR2 is FYNNEI. This CDR3 has 15 amino acids. CDR3 loop: CASSVVAVNTGELLF. In DNA, the CDR3 is TGTGCCAGCAGTGTGGTAGCGGTGAACACCGGGGAGCTGCTTTTT.

The chain couples TRBV7-6 to TRBJ1-5; the match to TRBD1 covers 8 bases. There are 17 residues in the CDR3. Germline CDR1 is SGHVS and CDR2 is FNYEAQ. The V gene end was trimmed by 1 base and the J gene end by 2 bases; junction bases not matched to a gene: 7. The CDR3 sequence is CASSLGAGGWGNQPQHF. Written as DNA, the CDR3 is TGTGCCAGCAGCTTAGGAGCAGGGGGCTGGGGCAATCAGCCCCAGCATTTT.

This clonotype was recorded many times. V is TRBV6-1 and J is TRBJ2-2; 8 bases line up with TRBD1. The CDR3 has 15 residues. With 10 bases clipped from V and 5 bases from J, the junction kept 12 bases outside the gene matches. Germline loops: CDR1 MNHNS, CDR2 SASEGT. DNA of the CDR3: TGTGCCACACCGGGACAGGAAAGTGGTACCGGGGAGCTGTTTTTT. Protein product: CATPGQESGTGELFF.